This T cell receptor beta chain was captured by sequencing in a study of response to subunit inactivated influenza vaccine. Study-wide results and caveats: There was a suggestion from the authors that each seasonal influenza vaccination recruits few new T cells.

A remark on this clonotype: As yet, its antigen is unknown.

TCRdb passed the RT-PCR reads through MiXCR, listing each CDR3 protein once. This table holds 700,000 to 900,000 distinct CDR3 sequences, roughly 20% found once. The receptor's source is a man aged 45-65 years who received an inactivated influenza vaccine. The sample consisted of PBMCs from blood, taken more than 4 days after vaccination.

The CDR3 protein is CASRVAGASSTEAFF. As DNA, the CDR3 is TGTGCCTCCAGAGTAGCGGGAGCTAGTAGCACTGAAGCTTTCTTT. V and J are TRBV10-3 and TRBJ1-1; D is uncertain. CDR1 and CDR2 from the germline V gene are ENHRY and SYGVKD. Deletions cut 11 bases from V and 4 bases from J, with 23 bases between. The CDR3 sequence is 15 residues long.